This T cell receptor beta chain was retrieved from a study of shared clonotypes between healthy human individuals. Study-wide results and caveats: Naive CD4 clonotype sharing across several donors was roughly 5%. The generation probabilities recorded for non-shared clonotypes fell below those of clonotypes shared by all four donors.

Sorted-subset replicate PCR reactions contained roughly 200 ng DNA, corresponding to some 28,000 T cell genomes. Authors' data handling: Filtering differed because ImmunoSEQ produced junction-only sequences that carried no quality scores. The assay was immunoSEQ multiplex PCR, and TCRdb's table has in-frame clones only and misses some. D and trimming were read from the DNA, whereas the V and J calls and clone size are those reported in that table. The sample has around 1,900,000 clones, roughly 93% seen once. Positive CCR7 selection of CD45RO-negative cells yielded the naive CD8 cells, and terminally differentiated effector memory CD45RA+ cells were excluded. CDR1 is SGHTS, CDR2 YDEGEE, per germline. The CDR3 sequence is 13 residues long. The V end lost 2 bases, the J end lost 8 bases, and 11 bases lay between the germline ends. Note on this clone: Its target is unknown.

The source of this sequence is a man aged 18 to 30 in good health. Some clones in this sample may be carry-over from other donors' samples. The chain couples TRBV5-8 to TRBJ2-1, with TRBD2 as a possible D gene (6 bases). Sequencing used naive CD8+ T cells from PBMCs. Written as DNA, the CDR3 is TGTGCCAGCAGCTTCGGGGGTTACGATGAGCAGTTCTTC. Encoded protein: CASSFGGYDEQFF.